This passage covers 27 T cell receptor beta chains from one sample sequenced in a study of blood T cell repertoires in COVID-19. Profiling relied on immunoSEQ multiplex PCR, and the TCRdb table lists in-frame clones only, not all of them. The repertoire has over 150,000 clones, more than 70% of them found once; the top ten carry more than 5.5%. The sample was PBMCs or T cells enriched from blood (not recorded which). The receptors come from a man aged 35 to 55 who had recovered from COVID-19.

The chain combines TRBV7-8 with TRBJ1-5, with 7 bases matching TRBD1. V was clipped by 3 bases and J by 4 bases; unmatched bases: 9. Per the germline V gene, CDR1 is SGHVS and CDR2 is FQNEAQ. This CDR3 is built from 16 residues. The CDR3, as DNA: TGTGCCAGCAGCTTCAGGGGGACTTTGGCAAATCAGCCCCAGCATTTT. It translates to CASSFRGTLANQPQHF.

There are a few counts of this clone. J is TRBJ1-1 and V is TRBV19, with D possibly TRBD1 on 5 matching bases. The CDR3 contains 12 residues. The V and J ends lost 3 bases and 8 bases respectively, with 10 bases between them. Germline loops: CDR1 LNHDA, CDR2 SQIVND (reference sequence). The CDR3 region has the DNA TGTGCCAGTAGTATCGGGGGGTCCGAAGCTTTCTTT. This translates into CASSIGGSEAFF.

V usage is TRBV6-5 and J usage is TRBJ2-2; D not resolved. Deletions cut 4 bases from V and 8 bases from J, with 14 bases between. CDR3 length: 14 residues. Germline loops: CDR1 MNHEY, CDR2 SVGAGI. In DNA form, the CDR3 reads TGTGCCAGCAGTTCGACCCACGCAGGAGGGGAGCTGTTTTTT. Translating gives CASSSTHAGGELFF.

This chain connects TRBV11-2 to TRBJ2-3, with TRBD2 as a possible D gene (7 bases). Trimming took off 6 bases at V and 5 bases at J, with 27 bases between the two ends. The CDR3 length is 18 residues. Germline loops: CDR1 SGHAT, CDR2 FQNNGV. Written as DNA, the CDR3 is TGTGCCAGCAGTCCCCCTCCCAGGGAGGGGGGCCTTAAAGATACGCAGTATTTT. It translates to CASSPPPREGGLKDTQYF.

This clone was observed a single time. The gene calls are TRBV5-1 and TRBJ2-1, with D possibly matching TRBD2 (5 bases). Looked up from germline, CDR1 is SGHRS and CDR2 is YFSETQ. Trimming removed 6 bases at V and 1 base at J, with 14 bases between. The CDR3 sequence is 15 residues long. The CDR3 spells CASMFEGESYNEQFF. CDR3 DNA: TGCGCCAGCATGTTCGAGGGAGAGTCCTACAATGAGCAGTTCTTC.

The chain recombines TRBV25-1 with TRBJ2-3, with D hard to call. The V end was cut by 2 bases, the J end by 5 bases, with 5 bases between. The CDR3 runs to 12 residues. Germline-derived CDR1 and CDR2 are MGHDK and SYGVNS. The CDR3 bases are TGTGCCAGCAGTGAACCCTTAGATACGCAGTATTTT. Its protein is CASSEPLDTQYF.

J is TRBJ2-3 and V is TRBV5-4, with D maybe TRBD1 (6 bases). The CDR3 consists of 18 residues. Germline CDR1 SGHNT, CDR2 YYREEE (reference sequence). Deletions cut 2 bases from V and 5 bases from J, with 24 bases between. CDR3 residues: CASSFSSFGGHWEDTQYF. CDR3 nucleotides: TGTGCCAGCAGCTTCAGCTCCTTTGGGGGCCACTGGGAAGATACGCAGTATTTT.

J is TRBJ2-1 and V is TRBV29-1; tentatively, D is TRBD1 (6 bases). This CDR3 contains 14 residues. Trimming cost V 4 bases and J 9 bases, with 19 bases left between them. Germline CDR1 is SQVTM and CDR2 is ANQGSEA. The CDR3: CSVGDKVVAAEQFF. The CDR3 DNA sequence: TGCAGCGTTGGGGACAAGGTGGTAGCCGCTGAGCAGTTCTTC.

The CDR3 DNA is TGTGCCTGGAGTGTACAAGAAAAACTGTTTTTT. This sequence encodes CAWSVQEKLFF. The chain uses TRBV30 and TRBJ1-4; D is undetermined. CDR1 GTSNPN and CDR2 SVGIG come from the germline V gene (reference sequence). V lost 0 bases and J lost 8, with 4 bases in between. The CDR3 spans 11 residues.

The chain combines TRBV19 with TRBJ1-5; 9 nucleotides agree with TRBD1. V was clipped by 7 bases and J by 1 base; unmatched bases: 5. There are 15 residues in the CDR3. Germline CDR1 and CDR2: LNHDA and SQIVND (reference sequence). The CDR3 bases are TGTGCCAGTAAACGGGACAGGGCAAGCAATCAGCCCCAGCATTTT. It is translated as CASKRDRASNQPQHF.

The V gene is TRBV2, the J gene TRBJ2-7; 9 bases fit TRBD1. V lost 7 bases to trimming and J lost 4 bases; unmatched junction nucleotides: 5. Germline assignment: CDR1 SNHLY and CDR2 FYNNEI. This CDR3 contains 13 residues. CDR3 region: CASKVGQGYEQYF. CDR3 in DNA: TGTGCCAGCAAGGTTGGACAGGGGTACGAGCAGTACTTC.

As DNA, the CDR3 is TGCGCCAGCAAGTTAATGGCTAGCGGATGGGATGAGCAGTTCTTC. Residues: CASKLMASGWDEQFF. The chain uses TRBV5-1 and TRBJ2-1; 7 nucleotides match TRBD2. The ends lost 6 bases at V and 8 bases at J; junction bases unmatched: 14. Germline V gene data show CDR1 as SGHRS and CDR2 as YFSETQ. There are 15 residues in the CDR3.

This chain joins TRBV3-1 (or the pseudogene TRBV3-2) and TRBJ1-1, with TRBD1 matching 8 bases. After removal of 0 bases from V and 6 bases from J, the junction contained 6 bases not matched to a gene. The CDR3 consists of 15 residues. Germline V gene lookup returns CDR1 LGHDT and CDR2 YNNKEL (reference sequence). Here the CDR3 DNA reads TGTGCCAGCAGCCAAGATCACAGGGGGGCCTCTGAAGCTTTCTTT. Amino acids: CASSQDHRGASEAFF.

The chain carries TRBV10-2 and TRBJ2-1; 10 bases fit TRBD1. The V segment lost 7 bases and the J segment 2 bases; nucleotides outside the gene matches: 2. This CDR3 has 14 residues. Germline loops: CDR1 WSHSY, CDR2 SAAADI. DNA of the CDR3: TGCGCCAGCATTGGACAGGGGGCCTACAATGAGCAGTTCTTC. Its protein is CASIGQGAYNEQFF.

As DNA, the CDR3 is TGCGCCAGCAGTGGATTTCCTAGCGGGGGGGAGACCGGGGAGCTGTTTTTT. Protein product: CASSGFPSGGETGELFF. This chain connects TRBV10-2 to TRBJ2-2; 12 bases are a match to TRBD2. After removal of 4 bases from V and 5 bases from J, the junction contained 8 bases not matched to a gene. Germline CDR1 reads WSHSY; CDR2 reads SAAADI. This CDR3 is built from 17 residues.

This chain connects TRBV19 to TRBJ1-5; D is possibly TRBD1 (5 bases). Trimming stripped 9 bases from V and 6 bases from J, with 12 bases between. This CDR3 is built from 12 residues. Germline V gene sequence: CDR1 LNHDA, CDR2 SQIVND (reference sequence). CDR3 in amino acids: CASTGGGQPQHF. DNA of the CDR3: TGTGCCAGCACGGGGGGAGGTCAGCCCCAGCATTTT.

This chain connects TRBV28 to TRBJ1-2; no definite D call. The CDR3 has 14 residues. Trimming shortened V by 3 bases and J by 2 bases, and 10 bases separated the two germline ends. Per the germline V gene, CDR1 is MDHEN and CDR2 is SYDVKM. CDR3 protein: CASSLAGRNYGYTF. The DNA of the CDR3 is TGTGCCAGCAGTTTGGCGGGTAGGAACTATGGCTACACCTTC.

The chain carries TRBV7-9 and TRBJ2-3; 7 bases agree with TRBD2. There are 14 residues in the CDR3. V gave up 6 bases and J gave up 2 bases; unmatched junction bases: 5. Germline V CDR1 and CDR2: SEHNR, FQNEAQ (reference sequence). The CDR3 sequence is CASRTSGNTDTQYF. The CDR3 coding sequence is TGTGCCAGCAGAACGAGCGGGAACACAGATACGCAGTATTTT.

The chain carries TRBV5-4 and TRBJ1-2, with D perhaps TRBD1 (6 bases). In germline, CDR1 is SGHNT, CDR2 YYREEE (reference sequence). Trimming removed 0 bases from V and 7 bases from J, with 16 bases in between. This CDR3 has 15 amino acids. The CDR3 is CASSLAGGSGAGYTF. In nucleotides, the CDR3 is TGTGCCAGCAGCTTGGCCGGGGGGTCAGGGGCTGGCTACACCTTC.

This chain uses TRBV5-1 with TRBJ1-4, with D possibly being TRBD1 (5 bases). The CDR3 length is 15 residues. Trimming cost V 1 base and J 8 bases, with 15 bases left between them. Germline CDR1 SGHRS, CDR2 YFSETQ. DNA of the CDR3: TGCGCCAGCAGCTTGTTTGGGAACCAGGGCGAAAAACTGTTTTTT. It encodes CASSLFGNQGEKLFF.

A word on this clone: A read error may account for a junction end that differs from germline. The V gene is TRBV7-7, the J gene TRBJ2-5; 14 bases fit TRBD2. CDR3 size: 16 residues. CDR1 and CDR2 (germline): SSHAT, FNYEAQ (reference sequence). CDR3 DNA sequence: TGTGCTAGCAGCTTAAAGGGACTAGCGGGAGTAGAGACCCAGTACTTC. It encodes CASSLKGLAGVETQYF.

The rearrangement uses TRBV11-2 and TRBJ1-2; D uncertain. Between the trimmed V and J ends, which lost 1 base and 7 bases, there was a span of 16 bases. The CDR3 consists of 15 residues. Germline assignment: CDR1 SGHAT and CDR2 FQNNGV. The CDR3 DNA reads as TGTGCCAGCAGCTTAGGAGAAAACAGTCGCAGTGGCTACACCTTC. Translated, it gives CASSLGENSRSGYTF.

The chain joins TRBV27 to TRBJ1-5, with a possible D match to TRBD1 (6 bases). The CDR3 loop spans 14 amino acids. V shed 6 bases and J shed 7 bases, with 16 bases lying between them. Germline V gene lookup returns CDR1 MNHEY and CDR2 SMNVEV (reference sequence). Written as DNA, the CDR3 is TGTGCCAGCAGAAAAAACAGGGATGACCAGCCCCAGCATTTT. Translated, it gives CASRKNRDDQPQHF.

This clone has just one count. The chain carries TRBV18 and TRBJ2-5, with a tentative D call TRBD2 (5 bases). There are 13 residues in the CDR3. Trimming removed 1 base at V and 3 bases at J, with 6 bases between. Germline V gene data show CDR1 as KGHSH and CDR2 as LQKENI. CDR3 coding DNA: TGTGCCAGCTCACCACTCGGGAAAGAGACCCAGTACTTC. Amino acids: CASSPLGKETQYF.

The chain is built from TRBV24-1 and TRBJ2-5, with 8 bases that match TRBD1. V shed 6 bases and J 5 bases; nucleotides not matched to a gene: 13. CDR1 and CDR2 from the germline V gene are KGHDR and SFDVKD. CDR3 length: 16 residues. The CDR3: CATSLTDRGALETQYF. The DNA for the CDR3 is TGTGCCACCAGTCTCACCGACAGGGGTGCGTTGGAGACCCAGTACTTC.

This chain connects TRBV28 to TRBJ1-2; 8 positions agree with TRBD1. Germline V gene lookup returns CDR1 MDHEN and CDR2 SYDVKM. The length of the CDR3 is 15 residues. V lost 6 bases to trimming and J lost 8 bases; unmatched junction nucleotides: 14. CDR3 loop: CASSLERTGYWGYTF. DNA of the CDR3: TGTGCCAGCAGCCTGGAGAGGACAGGGTATTGGGGCTACACCTTC.

The chain is built from TRBV7-3 and TRBJ2-1; 10 bases are a match to TRBD2. The germline V gene has CDR1 SGHTA and CDR2 FQGTGA. V shed 3 bases and J 5 bases; nucleotides not matched to a gene: 7. The CDR3 sequence is 16 residues long. CDR3 loop: CASSLRASGSHNEQFF. The CDR3 DNA sequence: TGTGCCAGCAGCTTGCGGGCTAGCGGGAGCCACAATGAGCAGTTCTTC.